These 30 T cell receptor beta chains originate from one sample sequenced in a study of beta chain features in type 1 diabetes. Every isolated RNA sample was fully reverse transcribed, so sequencing captured expressed TCRB transcripts. TCRdb's copy holds only in-frame clones and misses some; the assay was immunoSEQ multiplex PCR. This sample has around 300,000 clones; more than 9.5% occur once, and the top ten carry approximately 0.016%. Specimen: naive CD4+ T cells from blood. The receptors shown here come from a woman aged 25 to 39 in good health.

The V call is TRBV9, the J call TRBJ2-2; 7 bases fit TRBD1. This CDR3 comprises 13 residues. Trimming removed 3 bases from V and 7 bases from J; junction bases left unmatched: 3. The V gene's germline CDR1 is SGDLS and CDR2 YYNGEE. CDR3 sequence reads: CASSAGTVGELFF. In nucleotides, the CDR3 is TGTGCCAGCAGCGCTGGGACAGTCGGGGAGCTGTTTTTT.

The chain couples TRBV13 to TRBJ2-7; 8 bases fit TRBD1. V lost 5 bases to trimming and J lost 2 bases; unmatched junction nucleotides: 17. Germline CDR1 and CDR2: PRHDT and FYEKMQ (reference sequence). This CDR3 is built from 18 residues. CDR3 bases: TGTGCCAGCAGCAAGCGACCCGATGGGACAGGCCCCACCTACGAGCAGTACTTC. This gives the protein CASSKRPDGTGPTYEQYF.

This clone has more than one count but fewer than ten. The J gene is TRBJ2-7, the V gene TRBV30; the match to TRBD1 covers 10 bases. There are 17 residues in the CDR3. The V segment lost 0 bases and the J segment 4 bases; nucleotides outside the gene matches: 12. Germline CDR1 GTSNPN, CDR2 SVGIG (reference sequence). Here the CDR3 DNA reads TGTGCCTGGAGTGTTGGGGACAGGGGATTTTTTTGGTACGAGCAGTACTTC. Its protein product is CAWSVGDRGFFWYEQYF.

The rearrangement links TRBV15 to TRBJ1-1; TRBD1 matches at 10 bases. Germline CDR1 is LNHNV and CDR2 is YYDKDF (reference sequence). The CDR3 has 16 amino acids. Trimming took 5 bases from V and 4 from J; bases not matched to a gene: 10. The chain's CDR3 is CATSDRDRGKGTEAFF. CDR3 bases: TGTGCCACCAGCGACCGGGACAGGGGAAAGGGCACTGAAGCTTTCTTT. Full variable domain (remainder filled in from reference TRBV15 and TRBJ1-1): DAMVIQNPRYQVTQFGKPVTLSCSQTLNHNVMYWYQQKSSQAPKLLFHYYDKDFNNEADTPDNFQSRRPNTSFCFLDIRSPGLGDTAMYLCATSDRDRGKGTEAFFGQGTRLTVV.

The CDR3 DNA is TGTGCCAGCAGCAAAGCGCTAGGGCCGGAGGGTCGAGAGACCCAGTACTTC. This codes for CASSKALGPEGRETQYF. V gene TRBV21-1 combines with J gene TRBJ2-5; whether TRBD2, the table's D call, matches the DNA was not checked. TRBV21-1 is listed as a pseudogene. The CDR3 sequence is 17 residues long.

V usage is TRBV6-4 and J usage is TRBJ1-5, with D possibly matching TRBD1 (5 bases). Germline V gene sequence: CDR1 MRHNA, CDR2 SNTAGT. The CDR3 has 15 residues. The ends were cut back, 3 bases at V and 0 bases at J, with 9 bases in the middle. The CDR3 region is CASSEDSYSNQPQHF. CDR3 nucleotides: TGTGCCAGCAGTGAAGACAGCTATAGCAATCAGCCCCAGCATTTT.

The chain couples TRBV28 to TRBJ2-5; the match to TRBD2 covers 7 bases. CDR3 length equals 15 residues. The V gene end was trimmed by 4 bases and the J gene end by 4 bases; junction bases not matched to a gene: 9. CDR1 is MDHEN, CDR2 SYDVKM, per germline. The CDR3: CASSSPSGVGETQYF. The CDR3 nucleotides are TGTGCCAGCAGTTCCCCCAGCGGGGTAGGAGAGACCCAGTACTTC.

The gene calls are TRBV2 and TRBJ1-5; possibly TRBD1 for D (6 bases). This CDR3 is 12 amino acids long. Trimming left V 1 base short and J 11 bases short, with 9 bases between. In germline, CDR1 is SNHLY, CDR2 FYNNEI. As DNA, the CDR3 is TGTGCCAGCAGTGAAGAGGGGGAGACCCAGCATTTT. This codes for CASSEEGETQHF.

The rearrangement links TRBV7-2 to TRBJ2-7; TRBD2 might be the D (6 bases). CDR3 size: 16 residues. CDR1 is SGHTA, CDR2 FQGNSA, per germline. V lost 1 base to trimming and J lost 3 bases, with 16 bases between them. This chain's CDR3 is CASSLGSGTANYEQYF. The CDR3 DNA follows: TGTGCCAGCAGCTTAGGGTCCGGGACTGCAAACTACGAGCAGTACTTC.

The J gene is TRBJ2-1, the V gene TRBV19; D perhaps matches TRBD1 (5 bases). The length of the CDR3 is 15 residues. The V end was cut by 3 bases, the J end by 4 bases, with 13 bases between. Germline V lookup: CDR1 LNHDA, CDR2 SQIVND (reference sequence). In nucleotides, the CDR3 is TGTGCCAGTAGTATTCGGCAGGGCCGATACAATGAGCAGTTCTTC. Protein product: CASSIRQGRYNEQFF.

This clone occurred many times. The chain joins TRBV29-1 to TRBJ2-3; D ambiguous. There are 13 residues in the CDR3. Germline V gene lookup returns CDR1 SQVTM and CDR2 ANQGSEA. Trimming took off 5 bases at V and 2 bases at J, with 11 bases between the two ends. Here the CDR3 reads CSVSERNTDTQYF. DNA for the CDR3: TGCAGCGTTAGCGAGCGAAACACAGATACGCAGTATTTT.

This clone was counted only a few times. The chain recombines TRBV4-3 with TRBJ1-5, with 7 bases fitting TRBD1. Per germline, CDR1 LGHNA and CDR2 YSLEER. The V segment lost 0 bases and the J segment 0 bases; nucleotides outside the gene matches: 14. The CDR3 runs 20 residues. CDR3 sequence (DNA): TGCGCCAGCAGCCAAGAGGTCAGGGGGGCAGGGGTCTATAGCAATCAGCCCCAGCATTTT. Translating gives CASSQEVRGAGVYSNQPQHF.

The genes are TRBV18 and TRBJ2-7, with a weak D call TRBD2 (6 bases). The CDR3 is 13 amino acids. Germline V gene data show CDR1 as KGHSH and CDR2 as LQKENI. V lost 0 bases, J lost 7 bases, and 10 bases lay in between. This CDR3 reads CASSPPRGYEQYF. CDR3 nucleotide sequence: TGTGCCAGCTCACCACCCCGGGGGTATGAGCAGTACTTC.

This chain links TRBV7-9 with TRBJ1-2; D remains unclear. The length of the CDR3 is 13 residues. The V and J ends lost 7 bases and 2 bases respectively, with 11 bases between them. The germline V gene encodes CDR1 SEHNR and CDR2 FQNEAQ (reference sequence). CDR3 amino acids: CASTNSRNYGYTF. Here the CDR3 DNA reads TGTGCCAGCACCAATTCGCGGAACTATGGCTACACCTTC.

The chain's CDR3 is CASSLSPRQETGELFF. As DNA, the CDR3 is TGTGCCAGCAGCTTATCCCCACGACAGGAAACCGGGGAGCTGTTTTTT. The J gene is TRBJ2-2, the V gene TRBV11-2; D is perhaps TRBD1 (6 bases). V lost 2 bases to trimming and J lost 5 bases, with 15 bases between them. The CDR3 has 16 amino acids. Germline V gives CDR1 SGHAT, CDR2 FQNNGV.

The chain uses TRBV28 and TRBJ2-5; 8 nucleotides agree with TRBD2. The CDR3 is made up of 13 amino acids. Unmatched junction bases numbered 3, after V lost 6 bases and J lost 3 bases. Per the germline V gene, CDR1 is MDHEN and CDR2 is SYDVKM. The CDR3 DNA reads as TGTGCCAGCAGCCGGGAGGGCAAAGAGACCCAGTACTTC. Its translation: CASSREGKETQYF.

The chain employs TRBV5-8 and TRBJ2-6; TRBD1 agrees at 7 bases. Germline trimming cut 2 bases from V and 1 base from J; bases unmatched to any gene: 3. The CDR3 is made up of 16 amino acids. Per germline, CDR1 SGHTS and CDR2 YDEGEE. This CDR3 is CASSFRGRSGANVLTF. As DNA, the CDR3 is TGTGCCAGCAGCTTTAGGGGGCGATCTGGGGCCAACGTCCTGACTTTC.

The CDR3 sequence is CASSSYTDTQYF. For the CDR3, the DNA is TGCGCCAGCAGTTCCTACACAGATACGCAGTATTTT. V usage is TRBV5-1 and J usage is TRBJ2-3; D ambiguous. V was clipped by 5 bases and J by 2 bases, with 6 bases between them. This CDR3 region has 12 residues. Germline V gene data show CDR1 as SGHRS and CDR2 as YFSETQ.

This chain links TRBV7-9 with TRBJ2-3; weak D call: TRBD1 (6 bases). V gave up 4 bases and J gave up 2 bases, with 7 bases separating them. The CDR3 totals 13 residues. Germline V CDR1 and CDR2: SEHNR, FQNEAQ (reference sequence). CDR3 DNA sequence: TGTGCCAGCAGCTGGACAGACACAGATACGCAGTATTTT. Translation: CASSWTDTDTQYF.

The chain joins TRBV2 to TRBJ2-3; 7 positions agree with TRBD2. The CDR3 runs to 13 residues. J was trimmed by 6 bases and V by 4 bases; bases with no gene match: 4. Per the germline V gene, CDR1 is SNHLY and CDR2 is FYNNEI. The CDR3 coding sequence is TGTGCCAGCAGTGTTCGGGACTACGATACGCAGTATTTT. Protein: CASSVRDYDTQYF. Variable domain in full (rest from reference TRBV2 and TRBJ2-3): EPEVTQTPSHQVTQMGQEVILRCVPISNHLYFYWYRQILGQKVEFLVSFYNNEISEKSEIFDDQFSVERPDGSNFTLKIRSTKLEDSAMYFCASSVRDYDTQYFGPGTRLTVL.

The V gene is TRBV7-2, the J gene TRBJ2-5; TRBD2 matches 7 bases. J lost 5 bases, V lost 0 bases, and 9 bases had no gene match. Germline V gene sequence: CDR1 SGHTA, CDR2 FQGNSA. The CDR3 loop spans 16 amino acids. CDR3 amino acids: CASSLAVGGRVETQYF. Here the CDR3 DNA reads TGTGCCAGCAGCTTAGCTGTGGGAGGGAGGGTGGAGACCCAGTACTTC.

The gene calls are TRBV30 and TRBJ1-1, with D possibly being TRBD1 (5 bases). Germline V gives CDR1 GTSNPN, CDR2 SVGIG (reference sequence). V was cut by 4 bases and J by 0 bases, with 6 bases left in between. CDR3 length equals 12 residues. The CDR3: CAWNRMNTEAFF. CDR3 nucleotides: TGTGCCTGGAACAGGATGAACACTGAAGCTTTCTTT.

This clone came up a few times. J is TRBJ2-5 and V is TRBV27, with D possibly being TRBD1 (5 bases). This CDR3 region has 15 residues. Trimming left V 6 bases short and J 1 base short, with 15 bases between. Germline V gene data show CDR1 as MNHEY and CDR2 as SMNVEV (reference sequence). CDR3 bases: TGTGCCAGCAGCCCTAGGGGAAGGGTCCAAGAGACCCAGTACTTC. Amino acids: CASSPRGRVQETQYF.

The chain has TRBV29-1 and TRBJ2-3; 10 bases are shared with TRBD2. This CDR3 has 14 residues. V gave up 4 bases and J gave up 2 bases; unmatched junction bases: 3. Germline V gene sequence: CDR1 SQVTM, CDR2 ANQGSEA. CDR3 residues: CSVGGLADTDTQYF. The CDR3, as DNA: TGCAGCGTTGGTGGACTAGCGGACACAGATACGCAGTATTTT.

This clone showed up just a few times. This chain uses TRBV25-1 with TRBJ2-7; no clear D. V lost 5 bases and J 6 bases, leaving 11 bases between the germline ends. Germline loops: CDR1 MGHDK, CDR2 SYGVNS. CDR3 length equals 12 residues. The CDR3 reads CASSRGWLEQYF. The CDR3 DNA is TGTGCCAGCAGTAGAGGCTGGCTCGAGCAGTACTTC.

V gene TRBV27 combines with J gene TRBJ2-7; D is ambiguous. The CDR3 consists of 14 residues. V was cut by 6 bases and J by 2 bases, with 14 bases left in between. Germline V lookup: CDR1 MNHEY, CDR2 SMNVEV (reference sequence). The CDR3 DNA is TGTGCCAGCAGATCACCGGTCTTCACCTACGAGCAGTACTTC. Translated: CASRSPVFTYEQYF.

V and J are TRBV9 and TRBJ2-7, with 7 bases lining up with TRBD1. The CDR3 is 15 amino acids. J was trimmed by 6 bases and V by 3 bases; bases with no gene match: 12. Germline V gene lookup returns CDR1 SGDLS and CDR2 YYNGEE. The DNA of the CDR3 is TGTGCCAGCAGCGCTACAGGGGTGGTTGAGGCCGAGCAGTACTTC. As protein: CASSATGVVEAEQYF.

This clone was seen a handful of times. This chain connects TRBV29-1 to TRBJ2-5, with D possibly TRBD1 on 6 matching bases. The CDR3 length is 12 residues. CDR1 and CDR2 (germline): SQVTM, ANQGSEA. Trimming stripped 6 bases from V and 1 base from J, with 9 bases between. CDR3 nucleotide sequence: TGCAGCGTCGGGACACTCCAAGAGACCCAGTACTTC. Protein: CSVGTLQETQYF. Complete variable domain (other parts from reference TRBV29-1 and TRBJ2-5): SAVISQKPSRDICQRGTSLTIQCQVDSQVTMMFWYRQQPGQSLTLIATANQGSEATYESGFVIDKFPISRPNLTFSTLTVSNMSPEDSSIYLCSVGTLQETQYFGPGTRLLVL.

The chain uses TRBV2 and TRBJ1-5, with unresolved D. V lost 3 bases to trimming and J lost 6 bases, with 12 bases between them. Looked up from germline, CDR1 is SNHLY and CDR2 is FYNNEI. The CDR3 totals 14 residues. The DNA for the CDR3 is TGTGCCAGCAGTGAGGTTGAGGATACTCAGCCCCAGCATTTT. It codes for CASSEVEDTQPQHF.

V is TRBV29-1 and J is TRBJ2-7; TRBD2 agrees at 10 bases. CDR3 length equals 14 residues. V was pared by 6 bases and J by 1 base, with 6 bases of the junction left unmatched. Germline lookup yields CDR1 SQVTM and CDR2 ANQGSEA. CDR3 nucleotide sequence: TGCAGCGTGTTGCTAGCGGGAGATTCCTACGAGCAGTACTTC. Translation: CSVLLAGDSYEQYF.